These 29 T cell receptor beta chains share one sample of origin, sequenced in a study of type 1 regulatory T cells. Study-level results: Tr1 cells had a more restricted TCR repertoire than non-Tr1 cells.

These receptors have no identified antigens. A single record per CDR3 protein comes from TCRdb applying MiXCR to the reads. The sample yields 60,000 to 75,000 distinct CDR3 sequences, under 25% seen once. The sequenced sample was cultured type 1 regulatory T (Tr1) cells, either the whole culture or a sorted fraction (not recorded which). These receptors originate from a human donor in good health.

This rearrangement joins TRBV30 to TRBJ2-7; a possible D gene is TRBD2 (5 bases). The CDR3 contains 16 residues. The V gene lost 0 bases and the J gene lost 4 bases, with 19 bases spanning the gap. Germline CDR1 is GTSNPN and CDR2 is SVGIG (reference sequence). The CDR3 nucleotides are TGTGCCTGGAGTGTAAGGGCTGGGCATAGCGCATACGAGCAGTACTTC. Translation gives CAWSVRAGHSAYEQYF.

This clonotype was counted ten times or more. The rearrangement links TRBV19 to TRBJ2-2, with 9 bases lining up with TRBD2. The V segment lost 4 bases and the J segment 4 bases; nucleotides outside the gene matches: 7. CDR3 length: 16 residues. In germline, CDR1 is LNHDA, CDR2 SQIVND (reference sequence). The chain's CDR3 is CASSTHSGSSTGELFF. The DNA of the CDR3 is TGTGCCAGTAGTACACATAGCGGGAGTAGCACCGGGGAGCTGTTTTTT.

The gene calls are TRBV6-1 and TRBJ2-7; 11 nucleotides match TRBD2. The CDR3 has 16 residues. J lost 1 base, V lost 6 bases, and 8 bases had no gene match. Per the germline V gene, CDR1 is MNHNS and CDR2 is SASEGT. In nucleotides, the CDR3 is TGTGCCAGCAGAGCCATCGGGACTAGCGGTTCCTACGAGCAGTACTTC. It codes for CASRAIGTSGSYEQYF.

The genes are TRBV18 and TRBJ1-2; tentatively, D is TRBD1 (5 bases). The length of the CDR3 is 13 residues. The germline V gene encodes CDR1 KGHSH and CDR2 LQKENI. V lost 5 bases, J lost 2 bases, and 9 bases lay in between. The CDR3 bases are TGTGCCAGCTCAGACAGCTTAAACTATGGCTACACCTTC. Protein sequence: CASSDSLNYGYTF.

Only a few counts were recorded for this clonotype. This chain connects TRBV20-1 to TRBJ1-4; D is unclear. There are 13 residues in the CDR3. Trimming shortened V by 3 bases and J by 5 bases, and 10 bases separated the two germline ends. The germline V gene has CDR1 DFQATT and CDR2 SNEGSKA (reference sequence). The CDR3 protein is CSASGVENEKLFF. CDR3 bases: TGCAGTGCTAGCGGGGTTGAGAATGAAAAACTGTTTTTT.

This clonotype came up a few times. The V call is TRBV20-1, the J call TRBJ2-7; 13 bases are shared with TRBD2. With 6 bases clipped from V and 7 bases from J, the junction kept 9 bases outside the gene matches. The CDR3 loop spans 14 amino acids. The germline gives CDR1 DFQATT, CDR2 SNEGSKA (reference sequence). CDR3 protein: CSAVPGLAGAEQYF. The CDR3 region has the DNA TGCAGTGCCGTCCCCGGACTAGCGGGAGCTGAGCAGTACTTC.

V is TRBV5-1 and J is TRBJ2-1; no reliable D call. The CDR3 runs 15 residues. Germline lookup yields CDR1 SGHRS and CDR2 YFSETQ. V was clipped by 0 bases and J by 7 bases, with 14 bases between them. CDR3 in amino acids: CASSLVVGQENEQFF. The CDR3 coding sequence is TGCGCCAGCAGCTTGGTAGTAGGTCAAGAAAATGAGCAGTTCTTC.

This chain joins TRBV5-1 and TRBJ1-1; no definite D call. The length of the CDR3 is 13 residues. Per the germline V gene, CDR1 is SGHRS and CDR2 is YFSETQ. V was trimmed by 4 bases and J by 1 base, leaving 8 bases between them. CDR3 nucleotides: TGCGCCAGCAGCGGAGACGGGAACACTGAAGCTTTCTTT. Residues: CASSGDGNTEAFF.

This clonotype was found a few times. The J gene is TRBJ1-1, the V gene TRBV5-1; weak D call: TRBD1 (6 bases). V lost 2 bases and J 5 bases, leaving 16 bases between the germline ends. CDR3 size: 15 residues. Germline loops: CDR1 SGHRS, CDR2 YFSETQ. The CDR3 sequence is CASSLQGTGKTEAFF. The DNA for the CDR3 is TGCGCCAGCAGCTTACAGGGTACAGGGAAGACTGAAGCTTTCTTT.

V and J are TRBV10-3 and TRBJ1-2, with TRBD1 matching over 7 bases. The J segment lost 7 bases and the V segment lost 7 bases, leaving 12 bases of the junction unmatched. Germline CDR1 and CDR2: ENHRY and SYGVKD. CDR3 length equals 14 residues. CDR3 nucleotides: TGTGCCATCATGGGTTTAGGGGGCCTTGGTGGCTACACCTTC. Translating it yields CAIMGLGGLGGYTF.

This clonotype was picked up a small number of times. The chain uses TRBV5-1 and TRBJ2-7, with a tentative D call TRBD2 (6 bases). V lost 2 bases, J lost 3 bases, and 12 bases lay in between. CDR1 is SGHRS and CDR2 is YFSETQ in the germline V gene. The CDR3 sequence is 14 residues long. The CDR3 protein is CASSLSGDGYEQYF. DNA for the CDR3: TGCGCCAGCAGCTTATCGGGGGACGGCTACGAGCAGTACTTC.

The chain links TRBV7-2 to TRBJ2-3; D perhaps matches TRBD2 (5 bases). The CDR3 spans 14 residues. Trimming stripped 5 bases from V and 6 bases from J, with 15 bases between. The germline gives CDR1 SGHTA, CDR2 FQGNSA. The CDR3 loop is CASSITRFSDTQYF. The CDR3 coding sequence is TGTGCCAGCAGCATAACTAGATTCAGCGATACGCAGTATTTT.

There are a few counts of this clonotype. The V and J genes are TRBV18 and TRBJ2-7; 7 nucleotides match TRBD1. CDR3 length: 13 amino acids. The germline V gene has CDR1 KGHSH and CDR2 LQKENI. J lost 4 bases, V lost 7 bases, and 7 bases had no gene match. The CDR3 is CASWRQGEYEQYF. The CDR3 region has the DNA TGTGCCAGCTGGAGGCAGGGGGAATACGAGCAGTACTTC.

This chain links TRBV20-1 with TRBJ2-1, with TRBD2 matching over 11 bases. The CDR3 is 14 residues long. From germline, CDR1 is DFQATT and CDR2 SNEGSKA (reference sequence). J was trimmed by 7 bases and V by 6 bases; bases with no gene match: 8. The CDR3 loop reads CSAHLAGGRNEQFF. In DNA, the CDR3 is TGCAGTGCCCATCTAGCGGGAGGTCGTAATGAGCAGTTCTTC.

The chain employs TRBV6-5 and TRBJ2-5, with D uncertain. Trimming stripped 5 bases from V and 4 bases from J, with 8 bases between. The CDR3 consists of 12 residues. Per the germline V gene, CDR1 is MNHEY and CDR2 is SVGAGI. The CDR3 is CASSTYRETQYF. The DNA for the CDR3 is TGTGCCAGCAGTACTTATAGAGAGACCCAGTACTTC.

The CDR3 coding sequence is TGCAGTGCTATGGGGGTAAACATTCAGTACTTC. Its translation: CSAMGVNIQYF. The gene calls are TRBV20-1 and TRBJ2-4; D may match TRBD1 or TRBD2 (5 bases each). CDR3 length equals 11 residues. V was pared by 4 bases and J by 6 bases, with 7 bases between. CDR1 and CDR2 from the germline V gene are DFQATT and SNEGSKA (reference sequence).

The rearrangement links TRBV6-2 or TRBV6-3 to TRBJ2-1; the D is unclear. The CDR3 consists of 8 residues. The ends were cut back, 8 bases at V and 10 bases at J, with 3 bases in the middle. Per germline, CDR1 MNHEY and CDR2 SVGEGT. CDR3 region: CASPEQFF. As DNA, the CDR3 is TGTGCCAGCCCCGAGCAGTTCTTC.

The J gene is TRBJ2-5, the V gene TRBV28; possible D gene TRBD2, 5 bases. The CDR3 covers 16 residues. Trimming removed 5 bases at V and 2 bases at J, with 18 bases between. Germline CDR1 reads MDHEN; CDR2 reads SYDVKM. The CDR3 loop is CASSRPLGVGQETQYF. Here the CDR3 DNA reads TGTGCCAGCAGTCGACCTCTGGGAGTTGGGCAAGAGACCCAGTACTTC. Drawing the rest from reference TRBV28 and TRBJ2-5, the complete variable domain is DVKVTQSSRYLVKRTGEKVFLECVQDMDHENMFWYRQDPGLGLRLIYFSYDVKMKEKGDIPEGYSVSREKKERFSLILESASTNQTSMYLCASSRPLGVGQETQYFGPGTRLLVL.

This clonotype was counted ten times or more. The V and J genes are TRBV5-1 and TRBJ2-1, with D possibly being TRBD2 (5 bases). This CDR3 contains 15 residues. The V gene lost 0 bases and the J gene lost 5 bases, with 12 bases spanning the gap. In germline, CDR1 is SGHRS, CDR2 YFSETQ. The DNA of the CDR3 is TGCGCCAGCAGCTTGGTGTCTAGCATGGACAATGAGCAGTTCTTC. This encodes CASSLVSSMDNEQFF.

This sequence joins TRBV6-1 and TRBJ1-3; no firm D call. V shed 4 bases and J shed 2 bases, with 12 bases lying between them. There are 15 residues in the CDR3. Germline V gene sequence: CDR1 MNHNS, CDR2 SASEGT. The CDR3 DNA is TGTGCCAGCAGTGCGATGACACAGACTGGAAACACCATATATTTT. Its translation is CASSAMTQTGNTIYF.

On this clonotype itself: A much larger clone is a single base away; this may be a read error. The V call is TRBV30, the J call TRBJ2-2; possibly TRBD2 for D (6 bases). Germline CDR1 and CDR2: GTSNPN and SVGIG (reference sequence). The CDR3 is 12 amino acids. Deletions cut 8 bases from V and 7 bases from J, with 14 bases between. This CDR3 reads CARTTQLGELFF. As DNA, the CDR3 is TGTGCCCGGACTACTCAACTCGGGGAGCTGTTTTTT.

The V and J genes are TRBV20-1 and TRBJ2-1; 7 positions match TRBD2. With V trimmed by 8 bases and J by 3 bases, 13 bases remained unmatched. The CDR3 extends over 15 amino acids. Germline CDR1 reads DFQATT; CDR2 reads SNEGSKA (reference sequence). The DNA for the CDR3 is TGCAGTCCAAAAGCGGGAAACTCAATCTACAATGAGCAGTTCTTC. This encodes CSPKAGNSIYNEQFF.

Remarks on this clonotype: At one boundary the junction diverges from the germline segment, which might be a read error. This chain joins TRBV6-6 and TRBJ2-3, with D possibly TRBD1 on 6 matching bases. Germline V gene sequence: CDR1 MNHNY, CDR2 SVGAGI (reference sequence). The CDR3 totals 14 residues. The CDR3 reads CACRKQGNTDTQYF. In DNA form, the CDR3 reads TGTGCCTGCAGGAAACAGGGTAACACAGATACGCAGTATTTT.

This chain uses TRBV15 with TRBJ1-1; D remains unclear. Trimming shortened V by 0 bases and J by 1 base, and 6 bases separated the two germline ends. The CDR3 runs 14 residues. Germline lookup yields CDR1 LNHNV and CDR2 YYDKDF (reference sequence). Written as DNA, the CDR3 is TGTGCCACCAGCAGAGATAAGAGGAACACTGAAGCTTTCTTT. Protein sequence: CATSRDKRNTEAFF.

This clonotype was detected many times. The rearrangement joins TRBV20-1 to TRBJ2-7; 7 nucleotides align to TRBD2. This CDR3 region has 12 residues. Looked up from germline, CDR1 is DFQATT and CDR2 is SNEGSKA (reference sequence). V dropped 4 bases and J dropped 3; count of bases not matched to a gene: 3. CDR3 amino acids: CSAKGGSYEQYF. DNA for the CDR3: TGCAGTGCTAAAGGCGGGAGCTACGAGCAGTACTTC.

This rearrangement joins TRBV10-3 to TRBJ2-7; possible D gene TRBD1, 5 bases. V was clipped by 6 bases and J by 5 bases, with 11 bases between them. The CDR3 loop spans 12 amino acids. The V gene's germline CDR1 is ENHRY and CDR2 SYGVKD. CDR3 sequence reads: CAIRSGANEQYF. The CDR3 bases are TGTGCCATCAGATCTGGGGCGAACGAGCAGTACTTC.

V and J are TRBV6-2 or TRBV6-3 and TRBJ2-5; D might be TRBD2 (5 bases). The ends were cut back, 6 bases at V and 7 bases at J, with 15 bases in the middle. This CDR3 has 13 residues. Germline CDR1 MNHEY, CDR2 SVGEGT. CDR3 amino acids: CASRRGTRWTQYF. The CDR3 DNA reads TGTGCCAGCAGACGCGGAACTAGATGGACCCAGTACTTC.

The V and J genes are TRBV29-1 and TRBJ2-7; 11 bases align to TRBD2. The germline V gene encodes CDR1 SQVTM and CDR2 ANQGSEA. The V and J ends lost 7 bases and 0 bases, in that order; junction bases with no gene match: 2. The CDR3 loop spans 13 amino acids. The CDR3 DNA reads as TGCAGCGATAGCGGGAGGGCCTCCTACGAGCAGTACTTC. It encodes CSDSGRASYEQYF.

This clonotype was picked up many times. V usage is TRBV27 and J usage is TRBJ1-1; 8 nucleotides match TRBD1. Trimming took 7 bases from V and 2 from J; bases not matched to a gene: 6. The CDR3 consists of 14 residues. CDR1 is MNHEY, CDR2 SMNVEV, per germline (reference sequence). This CDR3 is CASKLGQGNTEAFF. In DNA, the CDR3 is TGTGCCAGCAAACTAGGACAGGGAAACACTGAAGCTTTCTTT.